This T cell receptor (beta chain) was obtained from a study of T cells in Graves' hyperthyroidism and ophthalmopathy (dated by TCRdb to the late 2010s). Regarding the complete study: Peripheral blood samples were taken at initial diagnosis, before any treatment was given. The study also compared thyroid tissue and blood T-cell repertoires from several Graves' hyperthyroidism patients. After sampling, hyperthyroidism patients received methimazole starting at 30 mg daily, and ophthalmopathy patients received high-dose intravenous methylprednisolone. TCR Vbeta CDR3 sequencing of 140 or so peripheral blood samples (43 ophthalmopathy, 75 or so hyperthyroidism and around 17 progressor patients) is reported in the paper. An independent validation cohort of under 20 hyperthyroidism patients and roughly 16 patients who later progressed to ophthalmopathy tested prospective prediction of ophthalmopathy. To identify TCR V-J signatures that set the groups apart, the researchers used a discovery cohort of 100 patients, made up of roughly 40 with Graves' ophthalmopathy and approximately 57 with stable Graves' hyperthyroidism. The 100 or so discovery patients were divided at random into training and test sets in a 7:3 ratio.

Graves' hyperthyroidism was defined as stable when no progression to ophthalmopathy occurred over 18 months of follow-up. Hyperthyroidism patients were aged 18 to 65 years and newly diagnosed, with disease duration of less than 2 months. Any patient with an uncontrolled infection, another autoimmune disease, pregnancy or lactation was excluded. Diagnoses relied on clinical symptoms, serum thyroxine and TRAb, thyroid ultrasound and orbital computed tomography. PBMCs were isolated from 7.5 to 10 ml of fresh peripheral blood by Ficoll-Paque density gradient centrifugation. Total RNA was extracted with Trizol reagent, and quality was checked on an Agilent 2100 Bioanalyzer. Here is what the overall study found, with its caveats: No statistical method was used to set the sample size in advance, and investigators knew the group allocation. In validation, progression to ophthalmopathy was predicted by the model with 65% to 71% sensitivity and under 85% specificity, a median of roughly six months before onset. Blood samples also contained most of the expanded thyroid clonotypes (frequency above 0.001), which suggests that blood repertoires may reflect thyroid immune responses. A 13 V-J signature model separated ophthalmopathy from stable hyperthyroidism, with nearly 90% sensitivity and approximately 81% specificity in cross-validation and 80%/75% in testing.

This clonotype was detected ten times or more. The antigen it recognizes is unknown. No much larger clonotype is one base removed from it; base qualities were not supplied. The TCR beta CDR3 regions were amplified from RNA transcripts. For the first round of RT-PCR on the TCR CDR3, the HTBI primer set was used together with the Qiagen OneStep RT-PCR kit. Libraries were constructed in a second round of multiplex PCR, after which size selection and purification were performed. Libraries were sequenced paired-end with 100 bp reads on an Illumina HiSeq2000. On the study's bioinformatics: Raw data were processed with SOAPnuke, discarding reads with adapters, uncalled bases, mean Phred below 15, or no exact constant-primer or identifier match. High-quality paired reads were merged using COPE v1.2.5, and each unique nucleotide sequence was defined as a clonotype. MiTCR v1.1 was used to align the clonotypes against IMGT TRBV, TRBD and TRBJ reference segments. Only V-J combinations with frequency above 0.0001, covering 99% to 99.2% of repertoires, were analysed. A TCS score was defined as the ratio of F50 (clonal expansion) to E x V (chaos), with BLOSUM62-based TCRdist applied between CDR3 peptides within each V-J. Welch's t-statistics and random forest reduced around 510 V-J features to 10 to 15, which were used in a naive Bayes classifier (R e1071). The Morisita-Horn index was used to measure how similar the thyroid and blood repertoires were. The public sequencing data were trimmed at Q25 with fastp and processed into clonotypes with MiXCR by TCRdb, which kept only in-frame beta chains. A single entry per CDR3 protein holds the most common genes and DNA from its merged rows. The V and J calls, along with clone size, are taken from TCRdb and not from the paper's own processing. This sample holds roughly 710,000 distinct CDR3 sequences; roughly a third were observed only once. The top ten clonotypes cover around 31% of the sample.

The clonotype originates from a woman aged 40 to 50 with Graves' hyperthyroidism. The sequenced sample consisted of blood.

The CDR3 reads as follows: CASSGPDVRRLNTGELFF. The nucleotide sequence reads as follows: TGTGCCAGCAGCGGCCCAGATGTGAGGAGGCTTAACACCGGGGAGCTGTTTTTT. The chain is made from TRBV13 and TRBJ2-2, and the D gene may be TRBD2, 5 bases matching. Reading the germline V gene (reference sequence) gives CDR1 PRHDT and CDR2 FYEKMQ. V loses 5 bases, J loses 2 bases, and the germline ends lie 21 bases apart. The CDR3 covers 18 residues, taking in both the cysteine and the phenylalanine. CDR3 DNA is the only sequence kept; it has 54 bases, read in frame from the first base.